This T cell receptor beta chain is from a study of T cells in Graves' hyperthyroidism and ophthalmopathy. Study summary: Peripheral blood specimens were obtained at initial diagnosis, prior to any treatment.

This clonotype was observed at least ten times. Not enrolled were patients with uncontrolled infection, other autoimmune disease, pregnancy or lactation. This CDR3 has 15 residues. Germline V lookup: CDR1 DFQATT, CDR2 SNEGSKA (reference sequence). Losses at the gene ends were 3 bases for V and 6 bases for J; bases not matched to a gene: 8. Amplification targeted TCR beta CDR3 regions from RNA transcripts. A first-round RT-PCR of the TCR CDR3 used the HTBI primer set. TCRdb processed the multiplex PCR reads anew with MiXCR; each CDR3 protein has one entry. The sample lists approximately 530,000 distinct CDR3 sequences, 16% seen once, with approximately 18% in the top ten.

The chain links TRBV20-1 to TRBJ2-1, with 10 bases fitting TRBD2. The TCR comes from a woman aged 18-29 years with Graves' hyperthyroidism. Input material: blood. The CDR3 DNA reads as TGCAGTGCTAGCTCAACTAGCGGGGTAACCAATGAGCAGTTCTTC. Translation gives CSASSTSGVTNEQFF.